Each of the 17 T cell receptor beta chains below was sequenced from the same sample in a study of beta chain features in type 1 diabetes. Expressed TCRB transcripts were sequenced, since all the RNA that had been isolated was reverse transcribed. Clones were read by immunoSEQ multiplex PCR, and TCRdb kept only the in-frame ones, dropping some. The sample lists about 250,000 clones, 13% to 15% seen once, with 0.025% to 0.03% in the top ten. Sequenced sample: naive CD4+ T cells from blood. These receptors came from a woman aged 40 to 50 in good health.

In its sample, this clone was seen a few times. The rearrangement joins TRBV5-1 to TRBJ2-2, with D possibly being TRBD1 (5 bases). V lost 1 base, J lost 8 bases, and 12 bases lay in between. The length of the CDR3 is 14 residues. Per germline, CDR1 SGHRS and CDR2 YFSETQ. The CDR3 protein is CASSLPDSGGELFF. CDR3 nucleotide sequence: TGCGCCAGCAGCTTGCCGGATTCAGGGGGGGAGCTGTTTTTT.

This chain joins TRBV13 and TRBJ1-6; 7 bases match TRBD1. CDR3 length equals 15 residues. Germline V gene data show CDR1 as PRHDT and CDR2 as FYEKMQ (reference sequence). The ends lost 5 bases at V and 9 bases at J; junction bases unmatched: 10. This CDR3 is CASSKGDRGFSPLHF. CDR3 nucleotides: TGTGCCAGCAGCAAAGGGGACAGAGGTTTTTCACCCCTCCACTTT.

The table lists this clone with many counts. The chain carries TRBV4-3 and TRBJ2-1, with D tentatively TRBD2 (5 bases). Trimming shortened V by 0 bases and J by 7 bases, and 13 bases separated the two germline ends. The CDR3 is 15 residues long. CDR1 and CDR2 from the germline V gene are LGHNA and YSLEER. The CDR3 loop reads CASSQDGFRENEQFF. In DNA, the CDR3 is TGCGCCAGCAGCCAAGATGGATTTCGGGAAAATGAGCAGTTCTTC.

This clone has just a few counts. The rearrangement links TRBV7-2 to TRBJ2-5; D possibly corresponds to TRBD2 (5 bases). The germline V and J ends were trimmed by 4 bases and 10 bases, with 16 bases remaining between them. The germline V gene has CDR1 SGHTA and CDR2 FQGNSA. There are 13 residues in the CDR3. For the CDR3, the DNA is TGTGCCAGCAGCTACCGGGAAGCGTCGTACCAGTACTTC. Encoded protein: CASSYREASYQYF.

The V gene is TRBV5-1, the J gene TRBJ2-5; maybe TRBD2 (6 bases). There are 15 residues in the CDR3. Germline-derived CDR1 and CDR2 are SGHRS and YFSETQ. Trimming removed 3 bases at V and 5 bases at J, with 17 bases between. Here the CDR3 DNA reads TGCGCCAGCAGCTCTCAACCACTAGCATTGGAGACCCAGTACTTC. It translates to CASSSQPLALETQYF. Variable domain in full (rest from reference TRBV5-1 and TRBJ2-5): KAGVTQTPRYLIKTRGQQVTLSCSPISGHRSVSWYQQTPGQGLQFLFEYFSETQRNKGNFPGRFSGRQFSNSRSEMNVSTLELGDSALYLCASSSQPLALETQYFGPGTRLLVL.

In this sample, this clone turned up a few times. The chain links TRBV6-1 to TRBJ2-2; 8 bases agree with TRBD2. Trimming removed 3 bases from V and 4 bases from J; junction bases left unmatched: 1. Germline V lookup: CDR1 MNHNS, CDR2 SASEGT. The CDR3 has 14 residues. The CDR3 loop reads CASSESGGTGELFF. Written as DNA, the CDR3 is TGTGCCAGCAGTGAGAGCGGGGGCACCGGGGAGCTGTTTTTT.

Only a few counts were recorded for this clone. The sample holds other DNA sequences that translate to the same CDR3. The V call is TRBV18, the J call TRBJ2-3, with no clear D. This CDR3 is built from 13 residues. Trimming shortened V by 3 bases and J by 0 bases, and 4 bases separated the two germline ends. Per the germline V gene, CDR1 is KGHSH and CDR2 is LQKENI. This chain's CDR3 is CASSPPSTDTQYF. The CDR3 coding sequence is TGTGCCAGCTCACCCCCGAGCACAGATACGCAGTATTTT.

This clone turned up a few times. The V and J genes are TRBV11-2 and TRBJ2-2; 8 bases are shared with TRBD1. This CDR3 spans 15 amino acids. V shed 6 bases, J shed 1 base, and the junction held 4 bases outside the gene matches. Germline V gives CDR1 SGHAT, CDR2 FQNNGV. This CDR3 is CASREGTGNTGELFF. CDR3 in DNA: TGTGCCAGCAGGGAGGGGACAGGGAACACCGGGGAGCTGTTTTTT.

The chain links TRBV4-2 to TRBJ2-3; D is undetermined. With 1 base removed from V and 4 bases from J, the gap between germline ends came to 9 bases. The CDR3 is 14 amino acids. Per the germline V gene, CDR1 is LGHNA and CDR2 is YNFKEQ. The chain's CDR3 is CASSQVQSPDTQYF. As DNA, the CDR3 is TGTGCCAGCAGCCAAGTACAGTCGCCAGATACGCAGTATTTT.

In this sample, this clone turned up a few times. This chain links TRBV27 with TRBJ2-5, with D maybe TRBD1 (6 bases). Germline assignment: CDR1 MNHEY and CDR2 SMNVEV (reference sequence). The CDR3 is 14 residues long. V lost 6 bases to trimming and J lost 5 bases, with 16 bases between them. CDR3 protein: CASSIRDNSETQYF. For the CDR3, the DNA is TGTGCCAGCAGCATAAGGGACAATTCCGAGACCCAGTACTTC.

This clone was picked up a small number of times. This rearrangement joins TRBV7-9 to TRBJ1-5, with D hard to call. V was pared by 5 bases and J by 0 bases, with 14 bases between. CDR3 length equals 16 residues. Looked up from germline, CDR1 is SEHNR and CDR2 is FQNEAQ (reference sequence). Written as DNA, the CDR3 is TGTGCCAGCAGCCCCGTAGAGGGCCATAGCAATCAGCCCCAGCATTTT. It specifies CASSPVEGHSNQPQHF.

This chain connects TRBV5-1 to TRBJ1-2, with TRBD1 identical over 8 bases. V dropped 4 bases and J dropped 2; count of bases not matched to a gene: 7. Germline CDR1 is SGHRS and CDR2 is YFSETQ. CDR3 length: 15 residues. CDR3 sequence (DNA): TGCGCCAGCAGCAAACAGGGGGGCGAAAACTATGGCTACACCTTC. Amino acid sequence: CASSKQGGENYGYTF.

V usage is TRBV28 and J usage is TRBJ1-1; 9 nucleotides match TRBD1. V lost 6 bases, J lost 7 bases, and 6 bases stayed unmatched. CDR3 length: 13 residues. Germline CDR1 is MDHEN and CDR2 is SYDVKM. The CDR3 sequence is CASRRQGGNEAFF. CDR3 sequence (DNA): TGTGCCAGCAGGAGACAGGGGGGAAATGAAGCTTTCTTT.

CDR3 region: CASTRGRANEQFF. CDR3 nucleotides: TGTGCCAGCACCCGGGGTAGAGCCAATGAGCAGTTCTTC. The chain uses TRBV27 and TRBJ2-1; D might be TRBD2 (5 bases). Trimming shortened V by 7 bases and J by 6 bases, and 13 bases separated the two germline ends. CDR1 is MNHEY and CDR2 is SMNVEV in the germline V gene (reference sequence). This CDR3 contains 13 residues.

This rearrangement joins TRBV20-1 to TRBJ1-1, with D perhaps matching TRBD1 (6 bases). Germline lookup yields CDR1 DFQATT and CDR2 SNEGSKA (reference sequence). The CDR3 has 9 amino acids. The CDR3, as DNA: TGCACCAGGGGAACTGAAGCTTTCTTT. This sequence encodes CTRGTEAFF.

This clone has just a few counts. The V gene is TRBV9, the J gene TRBJ2-3; 8 nucleotides agree with TRBD2. The CDR3 is made up of 14 amino acids. Germline lookup yields CDR1 SGDLS and CDR2 YYNGEE. This CDR3 is CASGGGPSTDTQYF. The CDR3 nucleotides read TGTGCTTCGGGGGGGGGCCCAAGCACAGATACGCAGTATTTT.

The chain carries TRBV25-1 and TRBJ1-1, with TRBD1 as a possible D gene (6 bases). The CDR3 contains 16 residues. With 3 bases removed from V and 1 base from J, the gap between germline ends came to 15 bases. Germline CDR1 is MGHDK and CDR2 is SYGVNS. The DNA of the CDR3 is TGTGCCAGCAGTGATTACGCCGGGACACCGAACACTGAAGCTTTCTTT. It is translated as CASSDYAGTPNTEAFF.